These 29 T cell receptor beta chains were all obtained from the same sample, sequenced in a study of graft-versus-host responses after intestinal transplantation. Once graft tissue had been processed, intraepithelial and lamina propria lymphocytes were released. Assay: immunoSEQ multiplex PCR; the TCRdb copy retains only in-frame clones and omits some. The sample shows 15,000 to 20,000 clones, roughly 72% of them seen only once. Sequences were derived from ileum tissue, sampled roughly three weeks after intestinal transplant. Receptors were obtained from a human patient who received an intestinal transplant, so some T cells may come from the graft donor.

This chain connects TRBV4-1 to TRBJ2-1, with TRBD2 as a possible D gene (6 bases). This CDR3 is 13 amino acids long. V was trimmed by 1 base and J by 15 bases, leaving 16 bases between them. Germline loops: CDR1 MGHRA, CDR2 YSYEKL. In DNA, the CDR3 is TGCGCCAGCAGCCAAGTGGGACTGTTAAGACTGTTCTTC. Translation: CASSQVGLLRLFF.

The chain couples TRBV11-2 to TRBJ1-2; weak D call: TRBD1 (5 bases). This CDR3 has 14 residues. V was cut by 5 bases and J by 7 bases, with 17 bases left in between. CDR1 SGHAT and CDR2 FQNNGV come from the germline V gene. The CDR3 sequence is CASSPSGGVGGYTF. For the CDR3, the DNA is TGTGCCAGCAGCCCATCGGGAGGGGTGGGTGGCTACACCTTC.

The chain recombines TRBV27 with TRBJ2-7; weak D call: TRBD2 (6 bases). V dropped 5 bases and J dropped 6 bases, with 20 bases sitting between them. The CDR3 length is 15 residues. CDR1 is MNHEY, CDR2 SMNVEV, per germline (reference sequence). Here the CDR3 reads CASSPLWGTRSEQYF. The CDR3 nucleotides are TGTGCCAGCAGTCCCCTGTGGGGGACTCGGTCCGAGCAGTACTTC.

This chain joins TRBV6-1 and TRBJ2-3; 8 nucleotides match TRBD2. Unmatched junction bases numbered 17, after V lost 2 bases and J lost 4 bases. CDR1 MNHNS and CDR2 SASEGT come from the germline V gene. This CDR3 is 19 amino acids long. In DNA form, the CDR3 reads TGTGCCAGCAGTGAATGGGGGCCGGGGAACGGGAGGGCCCCAGATACGCAGTATTTT. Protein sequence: CASSEWGPGNGRAPDTQYF.

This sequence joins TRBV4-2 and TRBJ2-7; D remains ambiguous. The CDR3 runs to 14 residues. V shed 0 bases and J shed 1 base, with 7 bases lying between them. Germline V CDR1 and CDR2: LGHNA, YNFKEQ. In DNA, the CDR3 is TGTGCCAGCAGCCAAGAGGCCGCTTCCTACGAGCAGTACTTC. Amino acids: CASSQEAASYEQYF.

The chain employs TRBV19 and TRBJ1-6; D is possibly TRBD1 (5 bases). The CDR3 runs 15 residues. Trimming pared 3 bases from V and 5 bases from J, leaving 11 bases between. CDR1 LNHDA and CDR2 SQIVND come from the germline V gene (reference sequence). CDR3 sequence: CASSISRADNSPLHF. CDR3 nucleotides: TGTGCCAGTAGTATCTCCAGGGCCGATAATTCACCCCTCCACTTT.

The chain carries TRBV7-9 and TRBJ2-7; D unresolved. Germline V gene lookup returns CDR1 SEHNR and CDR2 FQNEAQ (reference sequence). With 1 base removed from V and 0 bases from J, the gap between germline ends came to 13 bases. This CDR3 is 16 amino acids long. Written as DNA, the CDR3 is TGTGCCAGCAGCTTAGGACCGACTCAGAGCTCCTACGAGCAGTACTTC. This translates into CASSLGPTQSSYEQYF.

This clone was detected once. The CDR3 DNA follows: TGTGCCAGCAGCCAAGTTGCGACTGCTAGCGGGGGGTACGCCTACGAGCAGTACTTC. Protein sequence: CASSQVATASGGYAYEQYF. The chain uses TRBV4-2 and TRBJ2-5; 11 bases fit TRBD2. The end of the DNA fits TRBJ2-7 better, so the J call may be wrong. CDR3 length: 19 residues. In germline, CDR1 is LGHNA, CDR2 YNFKEQ.

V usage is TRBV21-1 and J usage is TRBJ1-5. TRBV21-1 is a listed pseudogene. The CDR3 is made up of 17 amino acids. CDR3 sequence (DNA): TGTGCCAGCAGGAGGGGACTAGCTACATGGCATCATCAGCCCCAGCATTTT. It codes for CASRRGLATWHHQPQHF.

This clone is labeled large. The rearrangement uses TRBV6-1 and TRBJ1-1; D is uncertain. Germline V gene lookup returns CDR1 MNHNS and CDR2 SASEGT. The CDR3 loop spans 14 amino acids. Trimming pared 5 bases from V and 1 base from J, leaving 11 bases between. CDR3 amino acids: CASSPGWGNTEAFF. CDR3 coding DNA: TGTGCCAGCAGTCCGGGATGGGGGAACACTGAAGCTTTCTTT.

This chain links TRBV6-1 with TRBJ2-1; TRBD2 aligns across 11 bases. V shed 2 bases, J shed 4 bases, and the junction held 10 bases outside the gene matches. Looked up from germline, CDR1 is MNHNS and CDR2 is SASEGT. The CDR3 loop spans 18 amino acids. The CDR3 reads CASSEPRASGGPYNEQFF. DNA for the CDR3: TGTGCCAGCAGTGAACCCCGGGCTAGCGGGGGGCCGTACAATGAGCAGTTCTTC.

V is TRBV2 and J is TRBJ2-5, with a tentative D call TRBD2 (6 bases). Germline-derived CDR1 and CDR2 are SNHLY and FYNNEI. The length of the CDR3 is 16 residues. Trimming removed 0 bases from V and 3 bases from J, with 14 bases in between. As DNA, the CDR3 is TGTGCCAGCAGTGAAGCGGCGAGTTGGACTAAAGAGACCCAGTACTTC. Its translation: CASSEAASWTKETQYF.

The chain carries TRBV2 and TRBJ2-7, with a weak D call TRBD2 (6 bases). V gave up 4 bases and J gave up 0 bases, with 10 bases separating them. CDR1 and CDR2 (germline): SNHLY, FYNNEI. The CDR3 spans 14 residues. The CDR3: CASSAVADSYEQYF. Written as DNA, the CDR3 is TGTGCCAGCAGTGCGGTAGCGGACTCCTACGAGCAGTACTTC. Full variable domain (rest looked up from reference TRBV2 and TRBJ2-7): EPEVTQTPSHQVTQMGQEVILRCVPISNHLYFYWYRQILGQKVEFLVSFYNNEISEKSEIFDDQFSVERPDGSNFTLKIRSTKLEDSAMYFCASSAVADSYEQYFGPGTRLTVT.

The CDR3 DNA reads TGTGCCACGCGACCGGGACAGGGGGCCTACGAGCAGTACTTC. Residues: CATRPGQGAYEQYF. The V call is TRBV6-5, the J call TRBJ2-7; 11 bases line up with TRBD1. The CDR3 has 14 amino acids. From germline, CDR1 is MNHEY and CDR2 SVGAGI. J gave up 2 bases and V 10 bases, and 7 bases lay outside the gene matches.

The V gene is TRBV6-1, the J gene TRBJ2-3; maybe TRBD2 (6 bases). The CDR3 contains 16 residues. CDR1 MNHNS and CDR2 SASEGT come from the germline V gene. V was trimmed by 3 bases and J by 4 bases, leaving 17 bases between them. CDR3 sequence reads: CASSDLGGKFPDTQYF. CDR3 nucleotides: TGTGCCAGCAGTGATTTAGGAGGGAAGTTCCCAGATACGCAGTATTTT.

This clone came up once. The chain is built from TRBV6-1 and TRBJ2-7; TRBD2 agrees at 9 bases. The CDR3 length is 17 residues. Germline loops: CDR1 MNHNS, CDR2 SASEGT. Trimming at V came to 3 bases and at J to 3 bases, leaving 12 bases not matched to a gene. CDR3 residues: CASSDLLAGVGYYEQYF. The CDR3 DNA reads TGTGCCAGCAGTGATTTGTTAGCGGGAGTGGGGTACTACGAGCAGTACTTC.

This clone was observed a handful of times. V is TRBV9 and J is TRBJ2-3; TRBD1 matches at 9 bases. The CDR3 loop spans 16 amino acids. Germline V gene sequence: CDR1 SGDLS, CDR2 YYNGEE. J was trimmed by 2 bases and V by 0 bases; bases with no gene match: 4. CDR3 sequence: CASSVGNRGPTDTQYF. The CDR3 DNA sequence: TGTGCCAGCAGCGTAGGGAACAGGGGGCCCACAGATACGCAGTATTTT. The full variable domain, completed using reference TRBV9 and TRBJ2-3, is DSGVTQTPKHLITATGQRVTLRCSPRSGDLSVYWYQQSLDQGLQFLIQYYNGEERAKGNILERFSAQQFPDLHSELNLSSLELGDSALYFCASSVGNRGPTDTQYFGPGTRLTVL.

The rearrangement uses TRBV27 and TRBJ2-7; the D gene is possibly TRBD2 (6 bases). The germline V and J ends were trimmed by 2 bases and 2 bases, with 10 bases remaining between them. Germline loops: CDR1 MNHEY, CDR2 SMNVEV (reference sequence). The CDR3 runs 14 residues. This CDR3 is CASSLGGSPYEQYF. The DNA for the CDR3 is TGTGCCAGCAGTTTAGGGGGGTCTCCCTACGAGCAGTACTTC.

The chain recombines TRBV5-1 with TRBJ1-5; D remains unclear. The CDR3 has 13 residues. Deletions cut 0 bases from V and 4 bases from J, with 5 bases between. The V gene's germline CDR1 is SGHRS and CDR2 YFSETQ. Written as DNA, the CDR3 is TGCGCCAGCAGCTTGGGACAAAATCAGCCCCAGCATTTT. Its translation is CASSLGQNQPQHF.

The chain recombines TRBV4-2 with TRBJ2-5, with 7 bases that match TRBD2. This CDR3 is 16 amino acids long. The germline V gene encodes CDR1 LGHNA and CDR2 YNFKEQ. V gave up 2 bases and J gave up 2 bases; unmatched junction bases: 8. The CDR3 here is CASSQRSGTRQETQYF. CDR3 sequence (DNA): TGTGCCAGCAGCCAAAGGAGCGGGACTCGGCAAGAGACCCAGTACTTC.

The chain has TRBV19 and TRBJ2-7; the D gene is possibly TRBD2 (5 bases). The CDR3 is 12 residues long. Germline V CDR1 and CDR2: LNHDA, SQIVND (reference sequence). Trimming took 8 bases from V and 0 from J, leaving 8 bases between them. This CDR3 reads CASSGTSYEQYF. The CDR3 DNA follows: TGTGCCAGTTCGGGAACCTCCTACGAGCAGTACTTC.

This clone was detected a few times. The CDR3 protein is CASSFQANQPQHF. CDR3 coding DNA: TGTGCCAGCAGTTTCCAGGCCAATCAGCCCCAGCATTTT. The rearrangement uses TRBV27 and TRBJ1-5, with unresolved D. The germline V gene encodes CDR1 MNHEY and CDR2 SMNVEV (reference sequence). The CDR3 loop spans 13 amino acids. Trimming took 3 bases from V and 3 from J, leaving 6 bases between them.

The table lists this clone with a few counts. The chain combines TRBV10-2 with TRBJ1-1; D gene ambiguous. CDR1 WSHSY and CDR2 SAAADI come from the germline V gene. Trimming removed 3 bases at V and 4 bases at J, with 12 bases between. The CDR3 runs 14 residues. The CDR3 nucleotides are TGCGCCAGCAGTGATTTCTACCGGGGCACTGAAGCTTTCTTT. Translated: CASSDFYRGTEAFF.

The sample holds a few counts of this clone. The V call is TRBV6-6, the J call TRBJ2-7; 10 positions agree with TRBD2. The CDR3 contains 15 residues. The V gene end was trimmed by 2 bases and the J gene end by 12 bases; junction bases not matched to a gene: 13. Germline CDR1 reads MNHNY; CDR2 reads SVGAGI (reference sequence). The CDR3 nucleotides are TGTGCCAGCAGTTACCCCTTGCCGATAGCGGGGGGACCGTACTTC. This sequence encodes CASSYPLPIAGGPYF.

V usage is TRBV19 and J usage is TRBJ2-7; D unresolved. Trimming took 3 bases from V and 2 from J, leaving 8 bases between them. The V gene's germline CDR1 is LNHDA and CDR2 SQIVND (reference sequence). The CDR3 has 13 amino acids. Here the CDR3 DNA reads TGTGCCAGTAGTATCGGGTTAGCCTACGAGCAGTACTTC. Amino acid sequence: CASSIGLAYEQYF. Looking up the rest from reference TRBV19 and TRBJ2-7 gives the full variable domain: DGGITQSPKYLFRKEGQNVTLSCEQNLNHDAMYWYRQDPGQGLRLIYYSQIVNDFQKGDIAEGYSVSREKKESFPLTVTSAQKNPTAFYLCASSIGLAYEQYFGPGTRLTVT.

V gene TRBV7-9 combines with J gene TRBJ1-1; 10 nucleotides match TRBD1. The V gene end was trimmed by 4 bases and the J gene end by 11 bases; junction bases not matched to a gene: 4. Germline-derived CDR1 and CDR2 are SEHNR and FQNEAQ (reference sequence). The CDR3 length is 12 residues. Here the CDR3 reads CASSSGTGEAFF. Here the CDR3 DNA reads TGTGCCAGCAGCTCGGGGACAGGGGAGGCTTTCTTT.

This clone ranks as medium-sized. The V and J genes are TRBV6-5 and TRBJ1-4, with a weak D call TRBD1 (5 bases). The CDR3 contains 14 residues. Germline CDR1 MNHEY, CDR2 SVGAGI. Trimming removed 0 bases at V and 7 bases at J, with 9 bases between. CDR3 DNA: TGTGCCAGCAGTTACTCTCCGGGGGGTGAAAAACTGTTTTTT. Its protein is CASSYSPGGEKLFF.

Here the CDR3 DNA reads TGTGCCAGCAGCCCCCGGAGCACGACAGGGGCACGGGAGACCCAGTACTTC. Translated: CASSPRSTTGARETQYF. The chain is built from TRBV11-2 and TRBJ2-5, with 8 bases that match TRBD1. The CDR3 is 17 amino acids. J was trimmed by 5 bases and V by 5 bases; bases with no gene match: 16. Germline V CDR1 and CDR2: SGHAT, FQNNGV.

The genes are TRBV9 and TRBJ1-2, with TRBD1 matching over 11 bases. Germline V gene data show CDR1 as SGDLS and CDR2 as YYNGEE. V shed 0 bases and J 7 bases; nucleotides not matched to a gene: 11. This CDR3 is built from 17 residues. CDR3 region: CASSVGSTRDRGVGYTF. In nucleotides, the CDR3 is TGTGCCAGCAGCGTAGGGTCCACCCGGGACAGGGGGGTTGGCTACACCTTC.